This T cell receptor beta chain comes out of a study of shared clonotypes between healthy human individuals. CDR1 PRHDT and CDR2 FYEKMQ come from the germline V gene (reference sequence). Trimming took off 2 bases at V and 5 bases at J, with 6 bases between the two ends. This CDR3 spans 12 amino acids. CD45RO-negative, CCR7-selected cells formed the naive CD8 fraction, which excluded terminally differentiated effector memory CD45RA+ cells. Study-level findings and limits: At large depth, rarefaction still showed sorted-subset sequencing to be incomplete.

A word on this clone: Its antigen is as yet unknown.

Over several immunoSEQ plates, each subset's genomic DNA was distributed in even portions. For sorted subsets, roughly 200 ng DNA per replicate equaled 30,000 or so T cell genomes. Here immunoSEQ multiplex PCR was the method, and the copy in TCRdb shows in-frame clones only, minus some. The data show hundreds of thousands of clones, with about 90% seen just once and about 24% held by the top ten. Sequencing used naive CD8+ T cells sorted from blood. The TCR originated in a man between 25 and 39 years old in good health. This chain links TRBV13 with TRBJ2-5; no reliable D call. In DNA, the CDR3 is TGTGCCAGCAGCTTACCGGGCGAGACCCAGTACTTC. Residues: CASSLPGETQYF.